This paragraph reports one T cell receptor (beta chain). Its antigen is still unknown. TCRdb's table, derived via immunoSEQ multiplex PCR, lists solely in-frame clones and lacks some. The table includes fewer than 90,000 clones, around 90% detected once. This CDR3 is 13 amino acids long. Trimming stripped 1 base from V and 10 bases from J, with 11 bases between. Germline values: CDR1 LNHDA, CDR2 SQIVND (reference sequence). These data belong to a study of T cell responses to AZD1222 COVID-19 vaccine. Overall study findings and caveats: After two AZD1222 doses, spike-specific TCR breadth and depth rose versus day 0. The study sampled repertoires only after the peak T cell response. AZD1222 recipients seropositive at baseline numbered only six or seven.

The receptor comes from an adult who received the AZD1222 COVID-19 vaccine. The V call is TRBV19, the J call TRBJ1-5, with D possibly being TRBD1 (6 bases). The sample in question was peripheral blood, obtained 28 days after the second AZD1222 dose. For the CDR3, the DNA is TGTGCCAGTAGTATAGCCCCAGGGGATCCCCAGCATTTT. It is translated as CASSIAPGDPQHF.